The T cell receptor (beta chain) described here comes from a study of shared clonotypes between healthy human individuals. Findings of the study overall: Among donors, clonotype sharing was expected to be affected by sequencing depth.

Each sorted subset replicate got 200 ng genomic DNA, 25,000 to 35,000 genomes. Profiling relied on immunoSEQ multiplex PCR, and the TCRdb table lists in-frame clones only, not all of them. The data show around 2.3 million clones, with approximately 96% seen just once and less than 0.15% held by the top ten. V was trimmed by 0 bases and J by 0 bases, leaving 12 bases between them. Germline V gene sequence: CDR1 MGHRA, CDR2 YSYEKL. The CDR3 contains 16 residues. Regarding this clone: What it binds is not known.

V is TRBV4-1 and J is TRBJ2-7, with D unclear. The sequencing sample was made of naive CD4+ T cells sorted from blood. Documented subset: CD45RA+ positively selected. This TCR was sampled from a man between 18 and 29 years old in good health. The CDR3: CASSQDSAASSYEQYF. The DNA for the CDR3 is TGCGCCAGCAGCCAAGATTCGGCTGCGAGCTCCTACGAGCAGTACTTC.